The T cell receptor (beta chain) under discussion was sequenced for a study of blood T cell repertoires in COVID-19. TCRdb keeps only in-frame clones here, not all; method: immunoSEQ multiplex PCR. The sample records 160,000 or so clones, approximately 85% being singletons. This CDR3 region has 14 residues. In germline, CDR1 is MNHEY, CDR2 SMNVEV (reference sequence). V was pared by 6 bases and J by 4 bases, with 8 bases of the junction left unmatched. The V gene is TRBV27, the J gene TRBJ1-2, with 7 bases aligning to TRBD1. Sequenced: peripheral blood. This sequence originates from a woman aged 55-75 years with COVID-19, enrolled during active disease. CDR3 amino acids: CASRQTGTVYGYTF. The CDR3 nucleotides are TGTGCCAGCAGACAAACCGGGACAGTCTATGGCTACACCTTC.